This TCR beta chain was identified during a study of immune evolution from preneoplasia to lung adenocarcinoma. Across the study: HLA loss of heterozygosity: roughly 6.6% AIS, under 19% MIA, about 32% ADC, none AAH.

Resections took place in Japan or China from about 2013 to 2018. Points from the study as a whole: From normal lung to invasive adenocarcinoma, top clone frequencies appeared to decrease. Normal lung had highest clonality; later lesions appeared denser, more diverse.

About this clone itself: Its target is not known.

Generated by immunoSEQ multiplex PCR, the TCRdb table keeps only in-frame clones and is missing some. The table has approximately 7,200 clones, around 85% seen once. Germline CDR1 is SGHNT and CDR2 is YENEEA. Trimming took 0 bases from V and 2 from J, leaving 13 bases between them. The CDR3 has 16 amino acids. The chain employs TRBV11-3 and TRBJ2-5; D gene uncertain. The TCR sequence derives from an older person with lung adenocarcinoma. Sequenced input: FFPE minimally invasive lung adenocarcinoma tissue. The DNA of the CDR3 is TGTGCCAGCAGCTTAGACTTGGTGGGCAGACAAGAGACCCAGTACTTC. As protein: CASSLDLVGRQETQYF.